This TCR beta chain was identified during a study of OX40 agonist ivuxolimab in advanced cancers. This clone appeared a few times. Trimming pared 6 bases from V and 0 bases from J, leaving 6 bases between. Germline CDR1 reads MDHEN; CDR2 reads SYDVKM. This CDR3 has 12 amino acids. The repertoire was sequenced with immunoSEQ multiplex PCR; TCRdb's copy has only in-frame clones and lacks some. Here the sample spans about 100,000 clones, under 95% being singletons. The chain is built from TRBV28 and TRBJ2-7; D not certain. The sequencing used CD4+ or CD8+ T cells sorted from blood, collected in a trial of the OX40 agonist ivuxolimab. This sequence originates from an adult with an advanced solid tumor such as melanoma, head and neck, liver or kidney cancer. CDR3 DNA sequence: TGTGCCAGCAGCTGGCGCTCCTACGAGCAGTACTTC. It codes for CASSWRSYEQYF.